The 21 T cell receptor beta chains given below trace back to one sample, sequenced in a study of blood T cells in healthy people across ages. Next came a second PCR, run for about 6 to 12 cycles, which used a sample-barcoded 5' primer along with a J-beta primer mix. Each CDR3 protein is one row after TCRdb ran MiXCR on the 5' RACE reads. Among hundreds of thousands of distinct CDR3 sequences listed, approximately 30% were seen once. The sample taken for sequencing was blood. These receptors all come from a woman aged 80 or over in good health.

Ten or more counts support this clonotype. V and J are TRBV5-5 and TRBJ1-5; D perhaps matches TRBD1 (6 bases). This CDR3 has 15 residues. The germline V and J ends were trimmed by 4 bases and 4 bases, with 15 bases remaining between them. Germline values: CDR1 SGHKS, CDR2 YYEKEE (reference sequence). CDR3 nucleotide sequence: TGTGCCAGCAGCCTCTGGCCGGGGACAAATCAGCCCCAGCATTTT. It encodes CASSLWPGTNQPQHF. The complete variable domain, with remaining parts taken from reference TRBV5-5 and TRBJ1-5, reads DAGVTQSPTHLIKTRGQQVTLRCSPISGHKSVSWYQQVLGQGPQFIFQYYEKEERGRGNFPDRFSARQFPNYSSELNVNALLLGDSALYLCASSLWPGTNQPQHFGDGTRLSIL.

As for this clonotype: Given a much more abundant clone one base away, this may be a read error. CDR3 nucleotide sequence: TGCGCCAGCAGCGTAACCGGGACAGAGTTCAATGAGCAGTTCTTC. This sequence encodes CASSVTGTEFNEQFF. This sequence joins TRBV5-1 and TRBJ2-1, with 7 bases fitting TRBD1. Unmatched junction bases numbered 10, after V lost 4 bases and J lost 6 bases. The germline V gene has CDR1 SGHRS and CDR2 YFSETQ. This CDR3 is built from 15 residues.

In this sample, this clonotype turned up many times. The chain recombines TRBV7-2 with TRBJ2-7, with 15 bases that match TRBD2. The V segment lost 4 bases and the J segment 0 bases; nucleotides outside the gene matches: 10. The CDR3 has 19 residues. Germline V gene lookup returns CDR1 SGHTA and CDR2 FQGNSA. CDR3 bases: TGTGCCAGCAGCTCTCCCCCGGGACTAGCGGGGGGAAGCTCCTACGAGCAGTACTTC. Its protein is CASSSPPGLAGGSSYEQYF.

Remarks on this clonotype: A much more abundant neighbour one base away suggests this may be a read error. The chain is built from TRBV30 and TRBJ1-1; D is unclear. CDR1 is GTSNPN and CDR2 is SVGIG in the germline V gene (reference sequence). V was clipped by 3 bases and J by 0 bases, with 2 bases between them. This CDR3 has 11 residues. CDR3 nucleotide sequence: TGTGCCTGGAGCATGAACACTGAAGCTTTCTTT. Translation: CAWSMNTEAFF. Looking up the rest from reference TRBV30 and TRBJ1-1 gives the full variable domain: SQTIHQWPATLVQPVGSPLSLECTVEGTSNPNLYWYRQAAGRGLQLLFYSVGIGQISSEVPQNLSASRPQDRQFILSSKKLLLSDSGFYLCAWSMNTEAFFGQGTRLTVV.

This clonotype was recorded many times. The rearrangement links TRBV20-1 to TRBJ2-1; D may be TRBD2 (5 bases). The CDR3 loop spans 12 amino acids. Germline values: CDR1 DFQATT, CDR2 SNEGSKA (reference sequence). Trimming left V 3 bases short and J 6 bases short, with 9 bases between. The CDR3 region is CSARRTSNEQFF. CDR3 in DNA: TGCAGTGCTAGGCGAACTAGCAATGAGCAGTTCTTC.

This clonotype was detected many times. In DNA form, the CDR3 reads TGTGCCAGCAGTTTGGGGCTAGCGGCCTCCTACGAGCAGTACTTC. Translation gives CASSLGLAASYEQYF. The J gene is TRBJ2-7, the V gene TRBV28; TRBD2 matches 7 bases. Germline assignment: CDR1 MDHEN and CDR2 SYDVKM. The V gene end was trimmed by 3 bases and the J gene end by 0 bases; junction bases not matched to a gene: 5. This CDR3 contains 15 residues.

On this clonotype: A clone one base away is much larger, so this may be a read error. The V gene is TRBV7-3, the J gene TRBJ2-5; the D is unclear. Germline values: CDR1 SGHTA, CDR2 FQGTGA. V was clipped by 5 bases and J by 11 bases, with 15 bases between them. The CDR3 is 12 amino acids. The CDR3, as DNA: TGTGCCAGCAGCCAAAATTTCGATGAGCAGTACTTC. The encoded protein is CASSQNFDEQYF. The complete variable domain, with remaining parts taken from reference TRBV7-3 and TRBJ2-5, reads GAGVSQTPSNKVTEKGKYVELRCDPISGHTALYWYRQSLGQGPEFLIYFQGTGAADDSGLPNDRFFAVRPEGSVSTLKIQRTERGDSAVYLCASSQNFDEQYFGPGTRLLVL.

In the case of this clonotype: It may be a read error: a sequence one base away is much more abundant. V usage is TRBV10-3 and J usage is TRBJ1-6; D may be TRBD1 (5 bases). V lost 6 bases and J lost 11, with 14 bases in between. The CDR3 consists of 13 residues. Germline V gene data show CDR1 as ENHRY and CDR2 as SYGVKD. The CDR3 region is CAIREGREAPLHF. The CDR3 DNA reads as TGTGCCATCAGAGAGGGACGGGAAGCACCCCTCCACTTT.

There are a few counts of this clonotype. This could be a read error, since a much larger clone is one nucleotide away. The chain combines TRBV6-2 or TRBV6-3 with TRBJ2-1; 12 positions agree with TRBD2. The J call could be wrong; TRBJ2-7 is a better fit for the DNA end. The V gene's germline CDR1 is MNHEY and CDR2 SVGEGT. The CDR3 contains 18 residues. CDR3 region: CASSYQTSGGPSYNEQYF. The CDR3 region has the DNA TGTGCCAGCAGTTACCAGACTAGCGGGGGCCCCTCCTACAATGAGCAGTACTTC.

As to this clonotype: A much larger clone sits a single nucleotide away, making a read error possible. This chain's CDR3 is CASTISGLRTDAQYF. In DNA form, the CDR3 reads TGTGCCAGCACCATTAGCGGCCTCCGCACAGATGCGCAGTATTTT. V and J are TRBV12-3 or TRBV12-4 and TRBJ2-3, with TRBD2 as a possible D gene (6 bases). The CDR3 spans 15 residues.

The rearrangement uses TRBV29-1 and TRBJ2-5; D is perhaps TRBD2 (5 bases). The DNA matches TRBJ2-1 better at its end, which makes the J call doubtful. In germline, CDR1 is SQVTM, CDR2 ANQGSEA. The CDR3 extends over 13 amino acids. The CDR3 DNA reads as TGCAGCGTGGAGAGGGATCGCGAAGAGACCCAGTTCTTC. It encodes CSVERDREETQFF.

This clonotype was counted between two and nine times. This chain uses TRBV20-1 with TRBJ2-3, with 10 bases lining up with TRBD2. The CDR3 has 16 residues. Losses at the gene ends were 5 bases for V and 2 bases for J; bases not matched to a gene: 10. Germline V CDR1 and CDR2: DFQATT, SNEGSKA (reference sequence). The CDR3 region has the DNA TGCAGTGCTCCACTGGGGCTAGCGGGGGCCACAGATACGCAGTATTTT. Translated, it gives CSAPLGLAGATDTQYF.

The CDR3 reads CASSLPGLGFDEQFF. The CDR3 DNA reads as TGTGCCAGCAGCTTACCGGGACTAGGGTTCGATGAGCAGTTCTTC. The chain links TRBV6-1 to TRBJ2-1, with 8 bases identical to TRBD2. The CDR3 is made up of 15 amino acids. The ends lost 6 bases at V and 8 bases at J; junction bases unmatched: 12. Germline V gene data show CDR1 as MNHNS and CDR2 as SASEGT.

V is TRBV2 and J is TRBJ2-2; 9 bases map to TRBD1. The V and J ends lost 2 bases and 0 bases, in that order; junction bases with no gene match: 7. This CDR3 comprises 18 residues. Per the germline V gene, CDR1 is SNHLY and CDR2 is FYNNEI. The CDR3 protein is CASSEWGTGLTNTGELFF. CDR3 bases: TGTGCCAGCAGTGAATGGGGGACAGGGCTAACGAACACCGGGGAGCTGTTTTTT.

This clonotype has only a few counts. The CDR3 region is CASSGDSSPRNGGGYTF. CDR3 DNA: TGTGCCAGCTCAGGGGACAGTTCCCCTAGAAACGGTGGTGGCTACACCTTC. This sequence joins TRBV18 and TRBJ1-2; 7 nucleotides match TRBD1. Unmatched junction bases numbered 19, after V lost 5 bases and J lost 7 bases. Germline V lookup: CDR1 KGHSH, CDR2 LQKENI. CDR3 length: 17 amino acids. Full variable domain (remainder filled in from reference TRBV18 and TRBJ1-2): NAGVMQNPRHLVRRRGQEARLRCSPMKGHSHVYWYRQLPEEGLKFMVYLQKENIIDESGMPKERFSAEFPKEGPSILRIQQVVRGDSAAYFCASSGDSSPRNGGGYTFGSGTRLTVV.

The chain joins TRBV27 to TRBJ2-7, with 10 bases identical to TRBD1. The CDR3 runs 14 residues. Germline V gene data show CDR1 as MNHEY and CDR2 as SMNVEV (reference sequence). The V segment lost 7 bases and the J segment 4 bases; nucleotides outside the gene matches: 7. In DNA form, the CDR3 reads TGTGCCAGCACTGAAGGGACAGGGGTATACGAGCAGTACTTC. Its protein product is CASTEGTGVYEQYF.

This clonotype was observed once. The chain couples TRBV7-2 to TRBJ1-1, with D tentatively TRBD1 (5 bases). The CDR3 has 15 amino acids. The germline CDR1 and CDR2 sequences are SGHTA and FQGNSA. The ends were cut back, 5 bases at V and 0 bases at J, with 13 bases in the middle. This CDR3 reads CASSPWTSMNTEAFF. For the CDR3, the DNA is TGTGCCAGCAGCCCTTGGACAAGTATGAACACTGAAGCTTTCTTT.

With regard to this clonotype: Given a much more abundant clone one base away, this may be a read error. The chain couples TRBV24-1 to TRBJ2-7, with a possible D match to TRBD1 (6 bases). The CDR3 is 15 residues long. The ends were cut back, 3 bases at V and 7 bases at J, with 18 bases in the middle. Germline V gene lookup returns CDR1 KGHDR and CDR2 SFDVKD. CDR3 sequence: CATSDPGELDNEQYF. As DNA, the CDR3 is TGTGCCACCAGTGATCCAGGGGAATTGGACAATGAGCAGTACTTC.

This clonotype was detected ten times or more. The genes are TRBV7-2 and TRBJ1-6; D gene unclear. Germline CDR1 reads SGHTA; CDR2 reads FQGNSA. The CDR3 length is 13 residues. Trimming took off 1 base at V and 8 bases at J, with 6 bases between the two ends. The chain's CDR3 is CASSLVKDSPLHF. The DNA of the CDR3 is TGTGCCAGCAGCTTAGTTAAGGATTCACCCCTCCACTTT.

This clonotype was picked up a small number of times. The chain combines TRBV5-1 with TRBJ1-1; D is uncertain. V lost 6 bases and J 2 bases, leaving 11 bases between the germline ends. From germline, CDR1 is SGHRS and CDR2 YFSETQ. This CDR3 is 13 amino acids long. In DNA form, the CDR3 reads TGCGCCAGCACCCCGTCCGGAAACACTGAAGCTTTCTTT. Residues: CASTPSGNTEAFF.

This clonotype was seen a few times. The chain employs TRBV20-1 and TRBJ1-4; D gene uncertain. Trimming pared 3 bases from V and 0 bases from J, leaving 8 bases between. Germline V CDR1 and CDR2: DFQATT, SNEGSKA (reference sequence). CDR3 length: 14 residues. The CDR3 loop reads CSASVFATNEKLFF. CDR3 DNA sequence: TGCAGTGCTAGCGTTTTCGCAACTAATGAAAAACTGTTTTTT.